This TCR beta chain was found in a study of blood T cell repertoires in COVID-19. Study background: Both acute and convalescent COVID-19 samples were obtained from the United States, Italy and Spain. PBMCs, B-cell-depleted T cells, or T cells provided the cDNA or gDNA that made up the material.

Repertoires were generated with immunoSEQ multiplex PCR, while TCRdb's copy carries only in-frame clones and drops some. The sample carries 70,000 or so clones, over 75% recorded once. This clone appeared a few times. The sequenced sample was peripheral blood. This receptor was identified in a woman of 80 years or more with active or convalescent COVID-19.

The CDR3 sequence is CAWSVSRGEQPQHF. CDR3 in DNA: TGTGCCTGGAGTGTTTCCAGGGGAGAACAGCCCCAGCATTTT. The chain links TRBV30 to TRBJ1-5; the D gene is possibly TRBD1 (6 bases). In germline, CDR1 is GTSNPN, CDR2 SVGIG (reference sequence). The CDR3 is 14 amino acids. V lost 0 bases and J lost 7, with 13 bases in between.